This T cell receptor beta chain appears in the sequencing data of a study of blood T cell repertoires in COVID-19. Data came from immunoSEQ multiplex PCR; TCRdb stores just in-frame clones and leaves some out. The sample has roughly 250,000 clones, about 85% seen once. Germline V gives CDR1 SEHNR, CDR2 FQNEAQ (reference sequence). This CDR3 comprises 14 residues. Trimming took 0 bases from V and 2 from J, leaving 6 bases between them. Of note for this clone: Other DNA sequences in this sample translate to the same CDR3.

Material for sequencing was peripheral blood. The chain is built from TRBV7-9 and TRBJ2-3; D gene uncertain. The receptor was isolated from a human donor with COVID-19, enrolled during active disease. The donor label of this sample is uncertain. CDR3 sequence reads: CASSLAADTDTQYF. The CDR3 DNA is TGTGCCAGCAGCTTAGCGGCAGACACAGATACGCAGTATTTT.